What follows describes a single T cell receptor (beta chain). Its antigen is currently unknown. This sample was taken from a study of regulatory T cells in long-lasting Graves disease. About the research overall: Graves' cases, newly diagnosed, had used antithyroid drugs under 3 months. Findings and caveats of the study: With persistent disease, TRBV28, TRBJ1-2 and TRBJ2-5 were the favored segments.

Time point indicated: newly diagnosed GD, antithyroid drugs for less than 3 months. From RNA extracted from PBMCs, the TCR library was made. Sequencing libraries for TCR beta were prepared with iRepertoire HTBI primers and Arm-PCR of CDR3 regions. Authors' processing steps: Across all samples, under 65 TRBV segments and 14 TRBJ segments were identified. TCRdb re-called the multiplex PCR reads with MiXCR, one entry per CDR3 protein. The V and J calls follow TCRdb's processing rather than the paper's. The repertoire includes hundreds of thousands of distinct CDR3 sequences, 14% to 15% of them detected once, and around 7.6% sits in the top ten. From germline, CDR1 is SGHKS and CDR2 YYEKEE (reference sequence). The germline V and J ends were trimmed by 4 bases and 7 bases, with 20 bases remaining between them. The CDR3 runs to 15 residues. The data were also submitted as part of a second study, on T cells in Graves' hyperthyroidism and ophthalmopathy. As that report states: The HTBI primer set served for first-round RT-PCR of the TCR CDR3.

This TCR came from a woman aged 40 to 50 with Graves disease. This sequence joins TRBV5-5 and TRBJ1-2, with D unclear. Sequenced here: peripheral blood mononuclear cells (PBMCs), sampled at new diagnosis, from a patient treated with antithyroid drugs. The CDR3 region is CASSLWTVDGSGYTF. As DNA, the CDR3 is TGTGCCAGCAGCCTCTGGACGGTGGACGGGTCTGGCTACACCTTC.